These T cell receptor beta chains were read from a single sample in a study of blood T cell repertoires in COVID-19. The assay was immunoSEQ multiplex PCR, and TCRdb's table has in-frame clones only and misses some. The table includes some 87,000 clones, more than 70% detected once. The sequenced material came from peripheral blood. These receptors were obtained from a man older than 75 with active or convalescent COVID-19. CDR3s leave out the opening cysteine and the closing phenylalanine or tryptophan.

V: TRBV7-8; CDR3: ASSLTTDTDTQY
V: TRBV6-1; CDR3: ASSDPHRDTIY
V: TRBV7-2; CDR3: ASSRSSGGSYEQY
V: TRBV6-5; CDR3: ASSSGTSGRVEF
V: TRBV10-3; CDR3: ASQGNTEAF
V: TRBV6-5; CDR3: ASSLGGEGAQY
V: TRBV19; CDR3: ASSRGTQEGPQH
V: TRBV27; CDR3: ASSPPGFPGANVLT
V: TRBV16; CDR3: ASSHQIRDQPQH
V: TRBV19; CDR3: ASKEGANYGYT
V: TRBV27; CDR3: ASSLEGLAGIAQY
V: TRBV30; CDR3: AAPSVGGYDEQF
V: TRBV28; CDR3: ASSPGTLRLNEQY
V: TRBV10-1; CDR3: ASSESAGPQETQY
V: TRBV19; CDR3: ASSIPGTGSPGRNQPQH
V: TRBV7-8; CDR3: ASSPLRQGNSPLH
V: TRBV7-8; CDR3: ASSTWGLAGGRTGELF
V: TRBV14; CDR3: ASSPTGDPGEKLF
V: TRBV7-4; CDR3: ASSAFSGGDPDTQY
V: TRBV19; CDR3: ASSIGQDFNYGYT
V: TRBV5-4; CDR3: ASSLVQGGNEQF
V: TRBV5-1; CDR3: ASRLLSMNTEAF
V: TRBV5-1; CDR3: ASSPQGDTEAF
V: TRBV2; CDR3: ASATRPSTNQPQH
V: TRBV19; CDR3: ASSSLAGAGDTQY
V: TRBV9; CDR3: ASSWGTSGVGDEQF
V: TRBV6-5; CDR3: ASSLWGQRKHSPLH
V: TRBV11-2; CDR3: ASSLRDRQSGYT
V: TRBV11-3; CDR3: ASSLKGAGELF
V: TRBV4-2; CDR3: ASSEAGGYEQY
V: TRBV9; CDR3: ASSVARAGGADTQY
V: TRBV5-1; CDR3: ASSLATSGGPNTGELF
V: TRBV7-2; CDR3: ASSFPGVNSGNTIY
V: TRBV7-2; CDR3: ASSLGAGVVSPSLV
V: TRBV5-1; CDR3: ASSIGLGGSPLH
V: TRBV6-2/TRBV6-3; CDR3: ASSYSTGFSGNTIY
V: TRBV21-1; CDR3: ASSKGPSTGPGQPQH
V: TRBV2; CDR3: ASSEPNQPQH
V: TRBV30; CDR3: AWTPGTAGTEAF
V: TRBV10-1; CDR3: ASSEGSGSGEQY
V: TRBV28; CDR3: ASGSGAEYTIY
V: TRBV19; CDR3: ASSIAHLEDTQY
V: TRBV18; CDR3: ASSPDRVQPQH
V: TRBV3-1/TRBV3-2; CDR3: ASSQGGGNNEKLF
V: TRBV11-3; CDR3: ASSSGAVLAGGFNEQF
V: TRBV5-1; CDR3: ASKEVQGVTEAF
V: TRBV28; CDR3: ASSLGLAGGHYEQY
V: TRBV5-1; CDR3: ASSHRAGEVTDTQY
V: TRBV30; CDR3: AWSGTGVGYGYT
V: TRBV2; CDR3: ASKSRNTEAF